A selection of T cell receptor beta chains follows, all from one sample in a study of shared clonotypes between healthy human individuals. Assay: immunoSEQ multiplex PCR; the TCRdb copy retains only in-frame clones and omits some. The profile covers nearly 500,000 clones, with over 65% appearing a single time and 10% to 15% taken by the ten largest. Sequences were obtained from PBMCs. Source of these receptors: a middle-aged woman in good health. Some clones in this sample may be carry-over from other donors' samples. Each CDR3 is given with its conserved first and last residue. The D gene is left open where the match is weak. Size values are once, few and many counts, or a class for expanded clones, and some rows have none.

d_gene	j_gene	v_gene	abundance	CDR3aa	CDR3nt
TRBD1	TRBJ1-5	TRBV7-2	NA	CASSLEQGKGNQPQHF	TGTGCCAGCAGCTTGGAACAGGGGAAGGGCAATCAGCCCCAGCATTTT
NA	TRBJ1-4	TRBV28	few	CAILGDEGGEKLFF	TGTGCCATCCTGGGGGACGAGGGGGGTGAAAAACTGTTTTTT
NA	TRBJ2-7	TRBV28	NA	CASSPGTLYEQYF	TGTGCCAGCAGCCCCGGGACCCTCTACGAGCAGTACTTC
TRBD1	TRBJ1-2	TRBV27	few	CASRTGQGSYGYTF	TGTGCCAGCAGAACCGGACAGGGAAGTTATGGCTACACCTTC
TRBD2	TRBJ2-5	TRBV5-6	NA	CASSSGLAGVGETQYF	TGTGCCAGCAGCTCTGGACTAGCGGGAGTGGGGGAGACCCAGTACTTC
TRBD2	TRBJ2-7	TRBV6-1	many	CASSGESGGSYEQYF	TGTGCCAGCAGTGGTGAGAGCGGGGGGTCCTACGAGCAGTACTTC
TRBD1	TRBJ2-7	TRBV6-1	few	CAANNPPGQTYEQYF	TGTGCCGCAAATAACCCTCCGGGACAGACATACGAGCAGTACTTC
TRBD2	TRBJ2-7	TRBV7-2	NA	CASSLMPSGSYEQYF	TGTGCCAGCAGCTTAATGCCTAGCGGGAGCTACGAGCAGTACTTC
NA	TRBJ2-7	TRBV23-1	NA	CASRGTHKDEQYF	TGCGCCAGCAGAGGGACACACAAGGACGAGCAGTACTTC
NA	TRBJ2-1	TRBV6-5	NA	CASSQTSINEQFF	TGTGCCAGCAGTCAAACATCGATAAATGAGCAGTTCTTC
TRBD1	TRBJ2-7	TRBV5-6	once	CASSLYDRVEQYF	TGTGCCAGCAGCCTTTATGACAGGGTCGAGCAGTACTTC
NA	TRBJ2-7	TRBV7-1	few	CASSFLRYSPYEQYF	TGTGCCAGCAGTTTCCTCCGCTACTCACCCTACGAGCAGTACTTC
TRBD2	TRBJ2-3	TRBV5-1	NA	CASSRTGGIDADTQYF	TGCGCCAGCAGCCGGACCGGGGGGATAGACGCAGATACGCAGTATTTT
TRBD2	TRBJ2-1	TRBV5-1	NA	CASSRGLANEQFF	TGCGCCAGCAGCAGGGGACTAGCCAATGAGCAGTTCTTC
TRBD1	TRBJ1-2	TRBV28	NA	CASRPPGQLARGYTF	TGTGCCAGCAGGCCACCGGGACAGCTCGCGCGGGGCTACACCTTC
NA	TRBJ2-1	TRBV6-4	once	CASSDSMEHNEQFF	TGTGCCAGCAGTGACTCTATGGAGCACAATGAGCAGTTCTTC
NA	TRBJ2-1	TRBV7-9	once	CASSLSLRLYNEQFF	TGTGCCAGCAGCTTATCCCTTCGGCTTTACAATGAGCAGTTCTTC
TRBD1	TRBJ1-2	TRBV4-2	NA	CASSLRGGLDYGYTF	TGTGCCAGCAGCTTAAGAGGGGGCCTGGACTATGGCTACACCTTC
TRBD1	TRBJ2-7	TRBV27	once	CASSFRINRGSHEQYF	TGTGCCAGCAGTTTTAGGATCAACAGGGGGTCCCACGAGCAGTACTTC
NA	TRBJ2-1	TRBV5-6	NA	CASSFIPGTQNYNEQFF	TGTGCCAGCAGCTTTATACCCGGGACACAAAATTACAATGAGCAGTTCTTC
NA	TRBJ2-3	TRBV4-3	NA	CASSQDKTGQTQYF	TGCGCCAGCAGCCAAGACAAGACAGGCCAGACGCAGTATTTT
NA	TRBJ2-7	TRBV5-1	NA	CASSLGVLTTSEQYF	TGCGCCAGCAGCTTGGGGGTACTGACGACCTCCGAGCAGTACTTC
NA	TRBJ2-2	TRBV5-4	NA	CASTSDGRNTGELFF	TGTGCCAGCACGTCGGACGGACGGAACACCGGGGAGCTGTTTTTT
NA	TRBJ1-2	TRBV4-2	NA	CASSHPRDGGGYTF	TGTGCCAGCAGCCACCCGCGGGACGGAGGTGGCTACACCTTC
TRBD1	TRBJ2-7	TRBV28	once	CASSLPWTGTSYEQYF	TGTGCCAGCAGTTTACCTTGGACAGGGACGTCCTACGAGCAGTACTTC
TRBD1	TRBJ2-7	TRBV27	NA	CASSLRTGVYEQYF	TGTGCCAGCAGTTTAAGGACAGGGGTCTACGAGCAGTACTTC
NA	TRBJ2-7	TRBV2	NA	CASSAGAGERYF	TGTGCCAGCAGTGCAGGGGCGGGGGAGCGGTACTTC